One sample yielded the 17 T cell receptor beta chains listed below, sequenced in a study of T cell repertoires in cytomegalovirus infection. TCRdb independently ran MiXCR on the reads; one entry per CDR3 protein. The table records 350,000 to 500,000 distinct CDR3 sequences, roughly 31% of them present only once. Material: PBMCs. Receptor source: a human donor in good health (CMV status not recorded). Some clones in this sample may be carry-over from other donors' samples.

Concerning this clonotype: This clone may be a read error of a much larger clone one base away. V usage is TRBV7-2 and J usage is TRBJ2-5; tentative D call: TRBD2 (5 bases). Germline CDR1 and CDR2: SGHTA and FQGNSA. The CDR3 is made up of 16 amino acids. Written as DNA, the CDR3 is TGTTCCAGCAGCTTAGGAGGAGCTGGCGGCCAAGAGACCCAGTACTTC. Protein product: CSSSLGGAGGQETQYF.

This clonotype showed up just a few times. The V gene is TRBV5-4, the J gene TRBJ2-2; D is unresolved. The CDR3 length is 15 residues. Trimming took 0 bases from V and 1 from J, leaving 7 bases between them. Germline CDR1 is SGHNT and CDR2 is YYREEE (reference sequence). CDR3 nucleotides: TGTGCCAGCAGCTTGGGGCATAAGAACACCGGGGAGCTGTTTTTT. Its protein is CASSLGHKNTGELFF.

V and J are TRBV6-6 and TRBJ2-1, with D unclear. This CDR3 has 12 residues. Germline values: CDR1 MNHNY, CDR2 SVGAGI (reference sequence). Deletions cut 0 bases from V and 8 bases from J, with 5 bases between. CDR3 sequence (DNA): TGTGCCAGCAGTTACTCTCCCGATGAGCAGTTCTTC. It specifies CASSYSPDEQFF.

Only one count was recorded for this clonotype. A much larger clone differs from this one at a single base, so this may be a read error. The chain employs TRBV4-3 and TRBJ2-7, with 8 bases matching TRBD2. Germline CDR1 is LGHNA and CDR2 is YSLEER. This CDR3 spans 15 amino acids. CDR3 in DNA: TGCTCCAGCAGCCAAGGAAGCGGGGGCCGCTACGAGCAGTACTTC. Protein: CSSSQGSGGRYEQYF.

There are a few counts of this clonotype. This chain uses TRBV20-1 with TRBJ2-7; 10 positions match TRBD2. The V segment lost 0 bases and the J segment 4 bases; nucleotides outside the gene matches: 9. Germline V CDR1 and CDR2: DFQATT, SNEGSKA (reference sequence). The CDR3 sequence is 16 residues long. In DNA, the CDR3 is TGCAGTGCTAGAGATCGAGTAGCGGGGGGACGATACGAGCAGTACTTC. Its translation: CSARDRVAGGRYEQYF.

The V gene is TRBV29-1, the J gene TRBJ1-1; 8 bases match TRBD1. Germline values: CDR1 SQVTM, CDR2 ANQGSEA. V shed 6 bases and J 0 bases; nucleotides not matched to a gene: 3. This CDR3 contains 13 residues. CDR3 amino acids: CSVGTGLNTEAFF. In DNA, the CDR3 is TGCAGCGTCGGGACAGGTCTGAACACTGAAGCTTTCTTT. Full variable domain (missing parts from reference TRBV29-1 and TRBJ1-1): SAVISQKPSRDICQRGTSLTIQCQVDSQVTMMFWYRQQPGQSLTLIATANQGSEATYESGFVIDKFPISRPNLTFSTLTVSNMSPEDSSIYLCSVGTGLNTEAFFGQGTRLTVV.

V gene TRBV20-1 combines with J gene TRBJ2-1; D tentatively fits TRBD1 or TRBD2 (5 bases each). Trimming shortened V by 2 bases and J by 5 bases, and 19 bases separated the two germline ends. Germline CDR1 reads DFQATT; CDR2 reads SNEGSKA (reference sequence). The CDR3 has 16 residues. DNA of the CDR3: TGCAGTGCTAGACGTCGTCCGGGACGGATGAACAATGAGCAGTTCTTC. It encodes CSARRRPGRMNNEQFF.

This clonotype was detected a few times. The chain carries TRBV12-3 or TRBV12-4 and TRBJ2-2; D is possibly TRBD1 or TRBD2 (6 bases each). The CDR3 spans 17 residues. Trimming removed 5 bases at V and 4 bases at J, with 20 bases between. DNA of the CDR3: TGTGCCAGCAGTCCCGGGGCTAGGGGGGTTAGCACCGGGGAGCTGTTTTTT. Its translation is CASSPGARGVSTGELFF.

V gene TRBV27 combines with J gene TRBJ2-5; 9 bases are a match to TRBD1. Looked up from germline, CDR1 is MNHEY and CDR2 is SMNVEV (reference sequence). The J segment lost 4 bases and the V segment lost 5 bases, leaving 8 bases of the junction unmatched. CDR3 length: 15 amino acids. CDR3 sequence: CASSPTGGAGETQYF. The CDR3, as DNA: TGTGCCAGCAGTCCGACAGGGGGGGCGGGAGAGACCCAGTACTTC.

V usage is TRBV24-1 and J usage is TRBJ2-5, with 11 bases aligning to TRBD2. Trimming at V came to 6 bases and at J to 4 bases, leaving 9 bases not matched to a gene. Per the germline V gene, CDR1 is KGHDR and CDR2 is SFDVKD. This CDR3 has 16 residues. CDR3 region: CATSSLAGGLGETQYF. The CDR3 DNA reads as TGTGCCACCAGTAGCCTAGCGGGGGGTTTAGGAGAGACCCAGTACTTC.

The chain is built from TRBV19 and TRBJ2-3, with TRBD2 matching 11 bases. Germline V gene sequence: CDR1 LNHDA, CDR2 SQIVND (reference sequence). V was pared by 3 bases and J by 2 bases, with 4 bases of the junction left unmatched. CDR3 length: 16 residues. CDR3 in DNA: TGTGCCAGTAGTATCGGGACTAGCGGAAACACAGATACGCAGTATTTT. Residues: CASSIGTSGNTDTQYF.

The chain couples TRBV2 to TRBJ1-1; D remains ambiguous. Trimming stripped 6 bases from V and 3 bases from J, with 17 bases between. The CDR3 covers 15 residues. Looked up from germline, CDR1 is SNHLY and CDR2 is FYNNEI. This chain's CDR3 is CASRSQNPGYTEAFF. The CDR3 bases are TGTGCCAGCAGGTCACAAAACCCTGGCTACACTGAAGCTTTCTTT. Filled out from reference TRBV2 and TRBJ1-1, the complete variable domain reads EPEVTQTPSHQVTQMGQEVILRCVPISNHLYFYWYRQILGQKVEFLVSFYNNEISEKSEIFDDQFSVERPDGSNFTLKIRSTKLEDSAMYFCASRSQNPGYTEAFFGQGTRLTVV.

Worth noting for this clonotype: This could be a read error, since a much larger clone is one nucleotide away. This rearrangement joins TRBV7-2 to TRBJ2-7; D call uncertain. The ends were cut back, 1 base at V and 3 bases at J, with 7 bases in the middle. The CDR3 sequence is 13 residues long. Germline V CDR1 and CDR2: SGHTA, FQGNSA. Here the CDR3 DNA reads TGTGCCAGCAGCTTAGTTGGAGACTACGAGCAGTACTTC. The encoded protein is CASSLVGDYEQYF.

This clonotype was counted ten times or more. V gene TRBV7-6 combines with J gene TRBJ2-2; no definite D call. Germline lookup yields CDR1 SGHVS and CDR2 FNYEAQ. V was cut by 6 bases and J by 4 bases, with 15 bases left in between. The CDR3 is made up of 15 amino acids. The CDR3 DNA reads TGTGCCAGCAGGAGATCACGGGCAGGCACCGGGGAGCTGTTTTTT. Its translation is CASRRSRAGTGELFF.

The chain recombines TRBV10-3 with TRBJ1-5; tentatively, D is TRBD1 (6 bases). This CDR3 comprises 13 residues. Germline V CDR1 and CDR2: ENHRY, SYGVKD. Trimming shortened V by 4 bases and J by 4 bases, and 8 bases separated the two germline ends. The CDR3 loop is CAISGQENQPQHF. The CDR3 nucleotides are TGTGCCATCAGTGGACAGGAGAATCAGCCCCAGCATTTT.

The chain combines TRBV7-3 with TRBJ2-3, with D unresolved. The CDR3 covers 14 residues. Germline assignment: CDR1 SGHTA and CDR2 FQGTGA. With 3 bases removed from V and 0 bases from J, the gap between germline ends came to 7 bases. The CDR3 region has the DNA TGTGCCAGCAGCTTTAGGGATAGCACAGATACGCAGTATTTT. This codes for CASSFRDSTDTQYF. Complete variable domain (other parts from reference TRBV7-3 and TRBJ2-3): GAGVSQTPSNKVTEKGKYVELRCDPISGHTALYWYRQSLGQGPEFLIYFQGTGAADDSGLPNDRFFAVRPEGSVSTLKIQRTERGDSAVYLCASSFRDSTDTQYFGPGTRLTVL.

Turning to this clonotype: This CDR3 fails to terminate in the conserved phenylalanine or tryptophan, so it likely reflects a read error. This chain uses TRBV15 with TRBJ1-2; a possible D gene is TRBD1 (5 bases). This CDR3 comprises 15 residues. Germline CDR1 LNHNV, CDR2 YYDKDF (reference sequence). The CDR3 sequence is CANSRVDGAPYRYTL. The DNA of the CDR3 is TGTGCCAACAGCAGAGTTGACGGGGCACCCTATCGCTACACCTTA.